A selection of T cell receptor beta chains follows, all from one sample in a study of cytomegalovirus exposure and HLA in healthy donors. Sequenced by immunoSEQ multiplex PCR; TCRdb stores in-frame clones only, minus some. There are about 130,000 clones in the sample; 89% occur only once, and more than 1% lies in the top ten. The sequencing input was PBMCs. The receptors come from a woman under 30 in good health and CMV-seronegative. CDR3s include the opening cysteine and the closing phenylalanine or tryptophan. The D gene is left open where the match is weak. Rows give clone size only sometimes, using once, few, many, or a class for an expanded clone.

V,D,J,size,DNA,CDR3
TRBV29-1,NA,TRBJ1-5,once,TGCAGCGTTAAACCCGGGACACCCAATCAGCCCCAGCATTTT,CSVKPGTPNQPQHF
TRBV5-6,NA,TRBJ1-2,NA,TGTGCCAGCAGCGTGGGAGGTGGCTACACCTTC,CASSVGGGYTF
TRBV27,TRBD1,TRBJ1-1,NA,TGTGCCAGCAGGCGGACTACAGGGGTCAACACTGAAGCTTTCTTT,CASRRTTGVNTEAFF
TRBV10-2,NA,TRBJ1-2,NA,TGCGCCAGCAGTGAGTCGGGTACCTACGGGGGCTACACCTTC,CASSESGTYGGYTF
TRBV6-5,TRBD1,TRBJ1-1,NA,TGTGCCAGCAGTTACTCGGGACAGGCAGCTTTCTTT,CASSYSGQAAFF
TRBV10-3,NA,TRBJ2-6,NA,TGTGCCATCAGTGACCCGAGGGTAGTCTCTGGGGCCAACGTCCTGACTTTC,CAISDPRVVSGANVLTF
TRBV7-2,NA,TRBJ2-5,NA,TGTGCCAGCAGCTTGGCCAGGGTGGGGGAGACCCAGTACTTC,CASSLARVGETQYF
TRBV11-2,NA,TRBJ1-2,NA,TGTGCCAGCAGCTTCCCTGTCTTGAGAGGAGGTGCCAACTATGGCTACACCTTC,CASSFPVLRGGANYGYTF
TRBV5-1,NA,TRBJ2-3,once,TGCGCCAGCAGCCCCGGCCCGGGGACAGATACGCAGTATTTT,CASSPGPGTDTQYF
TRBV14,NA,TRBJ2-6,NA,TGTGCCAGCAGCCAATGGGGGGCTGGGGCCAACGTCCTGACTTTC,CASSQWGAGANVLTF